Shown below are 2 T cell receptor beta chains from a single sample sequenced in a study of blood T cell repertoires in COVID-19. The assay was immunoSEQ multiplex PCR, and TCRdb's table has in-frame clones only and misses some. The sample holds approximately 340,000 clones, about 86% seen once. Sequenced sample: peripheral blood. These receptors all stem from a man in his thirties or forties with active or convalescent COVID-19.

This sequence joins TRBV18 and TRBJ2-1, with 8 bases that match TRBD1. This CDR3 has 15 residues. V lost 2 bases to trimming and J lost 7 bases; unmatched junction nucleotides: 7. Germline lookup yields CDR1 KGHSH and CDR2 LQKENI. The CDR3 DNA is TGTGCCAGCTCACCATTGGCAGGGGGCTTGAATGAGCAGTTCTTC. It specifies CASSPLAGGLNEQFF. Drawing the rest from reference TRBV18 and TRBJ2-1, the complete variable domain is NAGVMQNPRHLVRRRGQEARLRCSPMKGHSHVYWYRQLPEEGLKFMVYLQKENIIDESGMPKERFSAEFPKEGPSILRIQQVVRGDSAAYFCASSPLAGGLNEQFFGPGTRLTVL.

The chain has TRBV7-6 and TRBJ2-5; the D gene is possibly TRBD2 (6 bases). V lost 5 bases and J 4 bases, leaving 20 bases between the germline ends. CDR3 length: 16 amino acids. From germline, CDR1 is SGHVS and CDR2 FNYEAQ. The CDR3 bases are TGTGCCAGCAGCCTCTCCCGGGCGGGGCCAAGAGAGACCCAGTACTTC. Amino acids: CASSLSRAGPRETQYF.